This T cell receptor (beta chain) was retrieved from a study of CD8 T cells in ankylosing spondylitis. TCRdb passed the 5' RACE reads through MiXCR, listing each CDR3 protein once. The profile shows 100,000 or so distinct CDR3 sequences, nearly 25% of them singletons. In this sample, this clonotype turned up many times. The antigen is not known. Findings and caveats of the study: Matched ankylosing spondylitis synovial fluid reportedly showed significant enrichment of disease-linked clones. Made up of eight or nine highly homologous variants, a TCR beta motif appeared characteristic of ankylosing spondylitis blood. Peripheral blood held disease-linked clones only at relatively low frequency, and these were CD8+.

This CDR3 comprises 11 residues. Trimming left V 4 bases short and J 6 bases short, with 4 bases between. Germline V lookup: CDR1 MNHNS, CDR2 SASEGT. The V and J genes are TRBV6-1 and TRBJ1-5; D uncertain. The sequenced material came from synovial fluid, either unsorted or a sorted T cell fraction (not recorded which). The clonotype comes from a male donor with ankylosing spondylitis. CDR3 sequence: CASSGFQPQHF. CDR3 sequence (DNA): TGTGCCAGCAGTGGTTTTCAGCCCCAGCATTTT.